This T cell receptor (beta chain) appears in the sequencing data of a study of T cell responses to AZD1222 COVID-19 vaccine (dated by TCRdb to about 2021). In terms of the full investigation: AZD1222 recipients whose second dose came at about 4 weeks and those whose second dose came at about 12 weeks were combined into one group, since spike-specific TCR depth and breadth did not differ between the two schedules. A total of over 230 trial participants underwent TCR sequencing, of whom 207 received two doses of AZD1222 and 26 received two doses of the MenACWY control vaccine. Trial participants were enrolled by age into 18-55, 56-69 and 70-plus year subgroups, with around 150, 28 and 57 TCR-sequenced participants respectively.

The time point label, as the study defines it: baseline before first vaccination. The vaccinee samples were drawn from two UK trials, COV001 and COV002, one of which was a single-blind randomized controlled phase 2/3 trial testing AZD1222 (ChAdOx1 nCoV-19) in healthy adults. For TCRbeta chain sequencing, PBMC samples were collected from trial participants at day 0 and at day 28 after the second dose. Note on this clone: Its antigen is unknown. No much larger clone exists at a distance of one base, and base qualities are not known.

Broad study findings and their caveats: Conclusions about previously exposed vaccinees are limited, since just five or six AZD1222 recipients were seropositive for SARS-CoV-2 at baseline. Reportedly, close to half of the unique spike-specific TCRs recognized epitopes lying outside the regions that are mutated in the B.1.351 and B.1.1.7 variants. Because no samples from the day 14 peak response were available, repertoires could be characterized only after the peak T cell response. Spike-specific TCR breadth and depth rose significantly after two AZD1222 doses compared with day 0 and with MenACWY recipients. In the small 56-69-year group, the increase in depth fell short of significance, most likely because of low power. Most participants were white British and females outnumbered males, and the authors suggested that clonal diversity may have been underestimated. CD4 TCRs associated with the vaccine covered the entire spike protein, and the dominant responses were in regions 160-218 and 743-854.

The CDR3 regions of human TCRbeta chains were analyzed by immunosequencing. In the original analysis: TCRs in the repertoires were compared against a reference library of SARS-CoV-2-specific TCRs that had been generated with the MIRA antigen-specificity platform. Breadth was defined as the fraction of unique TCRs that were SARS-CoV-2-associated. Depth was defined as the fraction of total T cells that were SARS-CoV-2-associated. Each spike-specific TCR was assigned to its reactive spike region and to a CD4 or CD8 class using the MIRA data. Log10-transformed breadth and depth values were compared by one-way ANOVA with Sidak's multiple comparisons tests. The source is immuneACCESS, and TCRdb retained only in-frame sequences with V and J called. Part of the clones is not carried over; for the studies checked, unresolved V genes explain less than half of this, and the remainder is unexplained. V and J calls plus clone size are reproduced from that table; the DNA served to infer D and trimming. The sample table lists 150,000 or so clones, less than 90% of them with a count of one. The top ten clones comprise approximately 1.6% of the sample.

The TCR comes from an adult in good health. Here the sequenced sample was peripheral blood, taken on day 0 of AZD1222 vaccination.

The nucleotides are TGTGCCACCAGTGATTTGCAAGTAGGTGAGGCTTTCTTT. Translated, it reads CATSDLQVGEAFF. The chain joins TRBV24-1 to TRBJ1-1, with no D gene named confidently. The CDR3 holds 13 amino acids from the cysteine to the phenylalanine. Kept here is only the CDR3 DNA, which spans 39 bases and is read in frame from base 1. Relative to germline, V is 0 bases shorter and J is 11 bases shorter, with 12 bases between their ends. CDR1 and CDR2, looked up from the germline V gene, are KGHDR and SFDVKD.